Presented here are 21 T cell receptor beta chains from one specimen sequenced in a study of cytomegalovirus exposure and HLA in healthy donors. Measured with immunoSEQ multiplex PCR; TCRdb has only the in-frame clones, and not every one. The repertoire holds around 190,000 clones, with roughly 83% as singletons. Sequenced sample: PBMCs. The receptors were sampled from a woman younger than 30 in good health and CMV-seronegative.

This clone was seen only once. The rearrangement uses TRBV9 and TRBJ2-7; TRBD1 is a possible D gene (6 bases). The CDR3 has 16 residues. The germline V gene encodes CDR1 SGDLS and CDR2 YYNGEE. V lost 3 bases, J lost 3 bases, and 19 bases lay in between. Here the CDR3 reads CASSAPPTGTDYEQYF. Written as DNA, the CDR3 is TGTGCCAGCAGCGCCCCCCCCACAGGGACGGACTACGAGCAGTACTTC.

This rearrangement joins TRBV7-9 to TRBJ2-5, with a tentative D call TRBD2 (6 bases). CDR1 and CDR2 (germline): SEHNR, FQNEAQ (reference sequence). The CDR3 length is 13 residues. V lost 8 bases, J lost 1 base, and 11 bases lay in between. This CDR3 is CASGLRTQETQYF. The DNA for the CDR3 is TGTGCCAGCGGACTAAGGACCCAAGAGACCCAGTACTTC.

The chain is built from TRBV6-5 and TRBJ1-1; tentatively, D is TRBD1 (5 bases). CDR1 is MNHEY and CDR2 is SVGAGI in the germline V gene. This CDR3 contains 12 residues. The V end lost 6 bases, the J end lost 12 bases, and 17 bases lay between the germline ends. The CDR3 nucleotides read TGTGCCAGCAGGTCGCAGGGAATCGGAACTTTCTTT. It specifies CASRSQGIGTFF.

The genes are TRBV5-6 and TRBJ2-3; 13 bases align to TRBD2. Germline V gives CDR1 SGHDT, CDR2 YYEEEE. This CDR3 comprises 16 residues. V gave up 3 bases and J gave up 5 bases; unmatched junction bases: 6. Here the CDR3 reads CASSSGLAGDKDTQYF. CDR3 nucleotide sequence: TGTGCCAGCAGCTCCGGACTAGCGGGGGATAAAGATACGCAGTATTTT.

This sequence joins TRBV18 and TRBJ1-1, with TRBD1 matching 9 bases. From germline, CDR1 is KGHSH and CDR2 LQKENI. The length of the CDR3 is 16 residues. V shed 3 bases and J 5 bases; nucleotides not matched to a gene: 10. CDR3 amino acids: CASSPGQGGIKTEAFF. CDR3 bases: TGTGCCAGCTCACCGGGACAGGGAGGGATCAAAACTGAAGCTTTCTTT.

The genes are TRBV6-5 and TRBJ2-3; no clear D. This CDR3 contains 13 residues. The V end was cut by 4 bases, the J end by 6 bases, with 11 bases between. Germline CDR1 and CDR2: MNHEY and SVGAGI. CDR3 in DNA: TGTGCCAGCAGTTTTAGAGTCGCGGATACGCAGTATTTT. It specifies CASSFRVADTQYF.

The chain joins TRBV19 to TRBJ1-3; D unresolved. CDR1 and CDR2 (germline): LNHDA, SQIVND (reference sequence). This CDR3 has 14 amino acids. V shed 4 bases and J shed 0 bases, with 7 bases lying between them. CDR3 bases: TGTGCCAGTAGTAGAGGAAGCTCTGGAAACACCATATATTTT. Its translation: CASSRGSSGNTIYF.

This clone appeared a single time. This chain connects TRBV5-1 to TRBJ1-1; no clear D. The length of the CDR3 is 14 residues. CDR1 is SGHRS, CDR2 YFSETQ, per germline. V lost 0 bases and J lost 4, with 10 bases in between. The CDR3 region has the DNA TGCGCCAGCAGCTTGGTGAGTCAGGCCACTGAAGCTTTCTTT. It specifies CASSLVSQATEAFF.

The chain joins TRBV5-1 to TRBJ1-1, with TRBD1 identical over 9 bases. Germline V gives CDR1 SGHRS, CDR2 YFSETQ. The junction had 17 bases not matched to a gene; V was cut back by 4 bases and J by 4 bases. There are 18 residues in the CDR3. The CDR3 DNA is TGCGCCAGCAGCCCCATTGGGGACAGGGAGTCCGTGGGCACTGAAGCTTTCTTT. Translated: CASSPIGDRESVGTEAFF.

V gene TRBV7-9 combines with J gene TRBJ1-2, with D tentatively TRBD1 (5 bases). The germline CDR1 and CDR2 sequences are SEHNR and FQNEAQ (reference sequence). CDR3 length equals 14 residues. With 1 base removed from V and 5 bases from J, the gap between germline ends came to 11 bases. The CDR3 region has the DNA TGTGCCAGCAGCTTAGAAATGGGGCAGTATGGCTACACCTTC. Its translation: CASSLEMGQYGYTF.

The table lists this clone with a count of one. This rearrangement joins TRBV29-1 to TRBJ2-1, with 10 bases aligning to TRBD2. The V gene end was trimmed by 4 bases and the J gene end by 9 bases; junction bases not matched to a gene: 9. Germline V CDR1 and CDR2: SQVTM, ANQGSEA. This CDR3 spans 14 amino acids. The CDR3 DNA reads TGCAGCGTTGCCGGGACTAGCGTGAACAGTGAGCAGTTCTTC. This gives the protein CSVAGTSVNSEQFF.

The chain uses TRBV6-5 and TRBJ1-1; maybe TRBD1 (5 bases). Germline-derived CDR1 and CDR2 are MNHEY and SVGAGI. Trimming stripped 0 bases from V and 3 bases from J, with 11 bases between. The CDR3 extends over 15 amino acids. DNA of the CDR3: TGTGCCAGCAGTTACTCGATAGGGGCGTACACTGAAGCTTTCTTT. Translating gives CASSYSIGAYTEAFF.

The V and J genes are TRBV18 and TRBJ2-7, with unresolved D. Germline assignment: CDR1 KGHSH and CDR2 LQKENI. V gave up 3 bases and J gave up 3 bases, with 21 bases separating them. CDR3 length: 17 amino acids. This chain's CDR3 is CASSPVEKYSADYEQYF. In DNA form, the CDR3 reads TGTGCCAGCTCACCCGTTGAGAAGTACTCGGCGGACTACGAGCAGTACTTC.

The J gene is TRBJ2-2, the V gene TRBV15, with D uncertain. Per germline, CDR1 LNHNV and CDR2 YYDKDF (reference sequence). Trimming shortened V by 2 bases and J by 7 bases, and 11 bases separated the two germline ends. The CDR3 length is 14 residues. The CDR3 sequence is CATSRRPHSGELFF. The CDR3 coding sequence is TGTGCCACCAGCAGACGCCCCCATAGCGGGGAGCTGTTTTTT. The full variable domain, with the rest looked up from reference TRBV15 and TRBJ2-2, is DAMVIQNPRYQVTQFGKPVTLSCSQTLNHNVMYWYQQKSSQAPKLLFHYYDKDFNNEADTPDNFQSRRPNTSFCFLDIRSPGLGDTAMYLCATSRRPHSGELFFGEGSRLTVL.

This clone has only one observation. As DNA, the CDR3 is TGTGCCAGCAGCTTATCTTCCGTGGGTACGGGTTCACCCCTCCACTTT. Translating it yields CASSLSSVGTGSPLHF. V is TRBV7-3 and J is TRBJ1-6; no firm D call. This CDR3 has 16 amino acids. CDR1 is SGHTA, CDR2 FQGTGA, per germline. V was trimmed by 2 bases and J by 9 bases, leaving 17 bases between them.

The CDR3 loop is CASSEYIGATDTQYF. The CDR3, as DNA: TGTGCCAGCAGTGAATATATAGGGGCCACAGATACGCAGTATTTT. The chain is built from TRBV25-1 and TRBJ2-3; perhaps TRBD1 as D (5 bases). The V and J ends lost 0 bases and 2 bases respectively, with 9 bases between them. The CDR3 extends over 15 amino acids. CDR1 MGHDK and CDR2 SYGVNS come from the germline V gene.

The chain uses TRBV18 and TRBJ2-7; D is ambiguous. CDR3 length: 14 amino acids. The germline V gene has CDR1 KGHSH and CDR2 LQKENI. The V end lost 5 bases, the J end lost 0 bases, and 11 bases lay between the germline ends. The CDR3 sequence: CASSAAASSYEQYF. In nucleotides, the CDR3 is TGTGCCAGCTCAGCGGCGGCGAGCTCCTACGAGCAGTACTTC.

This clone was found once. The genes are TRBV14 and TRBJ2-3; weak D call: TRBD1 (6 bases). Trimming cost V 0 bases and J 6 bases, with 25 bases left between them. This CDR3 is 19 amino acids long. Germline CDR1 SGHDN, CDR2 FVKESK. CDR3 sequence reads: CASSQESAFVGALGDTQYF. The CDR3 bases are TGTGCCAGCAGCCAAGAGAGCGCCTTTGTGGGGGCTCTAGGGGATACGCAGTATTTT.

This sequence joins TRBV5-1 and TRBJ2-1; TRBD2 aligns across 10 bases. The CDR3 length is 15 residues. CDR1 is SGHRS and CDR2 is YFSETQ in the germline V gene. The J segment lost 3 bases and the V segment lost 4 bases, leaving 4 bases of the junction unmatched. The CDR3 DNA reads TGCGCCAGCAGCCTGGGACTAGCGATCTACAATGAGCAGTTCTTC. As protein: CASSLGLAIYNEQFF.

The J gene is TRBJ2-1, the V gene TRBV9, with TRBD2 identical over 11 bases. V was clipped by 0 bases and J by 7 bases; unmatched bases: 9. The CDR3 is 17 amino acids. Per germline, CDR1 SGDLS and CDR2 YYNGEE. CDR3 nucleotide sequence: TGTGCCAGCAGCGTAGACGTAGCGGGAGGGCCGGGGAATGAGCAGTTCTTC. Protein: CASSVDVAGGPGNEQFF.

The chain joins TRBV27 to TRBJ2-1; no definite D call. The CDR3 has 14 amino acids. Germline V gene sequence: CDR1 MNHEY, CDR2 SMNVEV (reference sequence). Trimming left V 4 bases short and J 7 bases short, with 14 bases between. CDR3 sequence reads: CASSYSFHTNEQFF. Here the CDR3 DNA reads TGTGCCAGCAGTTATAGCTTCCATACGAATGAGCAGTTCTTC.